These T cell receptor beta chains were read from a single sample in a study of T cell responses to AZD1222 COVID-19 vaccine. Using immunoSEQ multiplex PCR, the repertoire was profiled, and TCRdb retains in-frame clones only, with some absent. Of roughly 99,000 clones in the sample, about nine tenths were seen once. The specimen comprised peripheral blood, sampled 28 days after the second AZD1222 dose. These receptors all come from an adult who received the AZD1222 COVID-19 vaccine. Both conserved end residues are part of each CDR3. D genes are given only for firm matches. Size is stated for part of the rows, as once, few or many counts, or as a class when the clone is expanded.

D gene: TRBD2; V gene: TRBV5-4; J gene: TRBJ2-1; clone size: -; CDR3 protein: CASSHPAGGNNEQFF; CDR3 DNA: TGTGCCAGCAGCCACCCAGCGGGAGGGAACAATGAGCAGTTCTTC
D gene: -; V gene: TRBV19; J gene: TRBJ1-5; clone size: -; CDR3 protein: CASRNQLEGIKQPQHF; CDR3 DNA: TGTGCCAGTAGGAACCAGCTGGAGGGGATTAAACAGCCCCAGCATTTT
D gene: -; V gene: TRBV27; J gene: TRBJ2-1; clone size: -; CDR3 protein: CASSLTSNEQFF; CDR3 DNA: TGTGCCAGCAGTTTGACTAGCAATGAGCAGTTCTTC
D gene: -; V gene: TRBV5-1; J gene: TRBJ1-6; clone size: -; CDR3 protein: CASKTGTSNSPLHF; CDR3 DNA: TGCGCCAGCAAGACGGGGACATCCAATTCACCCCTCCACTTT
D gene: TRBD1; V gene: TRBV6-2/TRBV6-3; J gene: TRBJ1-4; clone size: -; CDR3 protein: CASSYQSGTGGEKLFF; CDR3 DNA: TGTGCCAGCAGTTACCAGTCCGGGACAGGGGGAGAAAAACTGTTTTTT
D gene: -; V gene: TRBV25-1; J gene: TRBJ2-7; clone size: -; CDR3 protein: CASSNGPYEQYF; CDR3 DNA: TGTGCCAGCAGTAACGGACCTTACGAGCAGTACTTC
D gene: TRBD1; V gene: TRBV10-3; J gene: TRBJ1-2; clone size: once; CDR3 protein: CAIGRLGRGRQGENYGYTF; CDR3 DNA: TGTGCCATCGGGCGCCTGGGCAGGGGTCGACAGGGTGAAAACTATGGCTACACCTTC
D gene: -; V gene: TRBV25-1; J gene: TRBJ2-3; clone size: -; CDR3 protein: CASSESGSDTQYF; CDR3 DNA: TGTGCCAGCAGTGAATCAGGGTCAGATACGCAGTATTTT
D gene: -; V gene: TRBV15; J gene: TRBJ1-1; clone size: once; CDR3 protein: CATSTGLFTEAFF; CDR3 DNA: TGTGCCACCAGTACAGGCCTGTTCACTGAAGCTTTCTTT
D gene: -; V gene: TRBV28; J gene: TRBJ2-2; clone size: -; CDR3 protein: CASSATGTGELFF; CDR3 DNA: TGTGCCAGCAGTGCTACAGGGACCGGGGAGCTGTTTTTT
D gene: -; V gene: TRBV4-1; J gene: TRBJ2-7; clone size: -; CDR3 protein: CASSQDSWAGVYEQYF; CDR3 DNA: TGCGCCAGCAGCCAAGATTCTTGGGCAGGAGTCTACGAGCAGTACTTC
D gene: TRBD1; V gene: TRBV18; J gene: TRBJ1-5; clone size: -; CDR3 protein: CASSPTGGSNNQPQHF; CDR3 DNA: TGTGCCAGCTCACCAACAGGGGGCTCTAACAATCAGCCCCAGCATTTT
D gene: TRBD1; V gene: TRBV5-1; J gene: TRBJ1-2; clone size: -; CDR3 protein: CASSWAGTDMFYGYTF; CDR3 DNA: TGCGCCAGCAGCTGGGCAGGGACAGACATGTTCTATGGCTACACCTTC
D gene: TRBD1; V gene: TRBV9; J gene: TRBJ2-5; clone size: -; CDR3 protein: CASSAQGTRGETQYF; CDR3 DNA: TGTGCCAGCAGCGCACAGGGGACCCGAGGGGAGACCCAGTACTTC
D gene: TRBD2; V gene: TRBV28; J gene: TRBJ2-6; clone size: -; CDR3 protein: CASSFIGNWAGGLHSGANVLTF; CDR3 DNA: TGTGCCAGCAGCTTTATCGGGAATTGGGCGGGGGGACTGCACTCTGGGGCCAACGTCCTGACTTTC
D gene: -; V gene: TRBV5-1; J gene: TRBJ2-3; clone size: -; CDR3 protein: CASSLYQGGTDTQYF; CDR3 DNA: TGCGCCAGCAGCTTGTATCAGGGCGGGACAGATACGCAGTATTTT
D gene: -; V gene: TRBV6-6; J gene: TRBJ2-3; clone size: -; CDR3 protein: CASSIQGTDTQYF; CDR3 DNA: TGTGCCAGCAGTATACAGGGAACAGATACGCAGTATTTT
D gene: -; V gene: TRBV11-2; J gene: TRBJ2-3; clone size: -; CDR3 protein: CASSLVRTSGSTDTQYF; CDR3 DNA: TGTGCCAGCAGCTTGGTTAGGACGTCGGGGAGCACAGATACGCAGTATTTT
D gene: TRBD1; V gene: TRBV28; J gene: TRBJ1-2; clone size: -; CDR3 protein: CASSLGGARTGGTYGYTF; CDR3 DNA: TGTGCCAGCAGTTTGGGGGGTGCGAGGACAGGGGGCACCTATGGCTACACCTTC
D gene: -; V gene: TRBV18; J gene: TRBJ1-1; clone size: once; CDR3 protein: CASSPVAGEAFF; CDR3 DNA: TGTGCCAGCTCACCGGTAGCTGGTGAAGCTTTCTTT
D gene: -; V gene: TRBV2; J gene: TRBJ1-4; clone size: -; CDR3 protein: CASSVQGTNEKLFF; CDR3 DNA: TGTGCCAGCAGTGTTCAGGGAACTAATGAAAAACTGTTTTTT
D gene: -; V gene: TRBV9; J gene: TRBJ2-7; clone size: once; CDR3 protein: CASSVVSYEQYF; CDR3 DNA: TGTGCCAGCAGCGTAGTTTCCTACGAGCAGTACTTC
D gene: -; V gene: TRBV7-9; J gene: TRBJ1-1; clone size: -; CDR3 protein: CASSLGGSEAFF; CDR3 DNA: TGTGCCAGCAGCTTAGGGGGCTCTGAAGCTTTCTTT
D gene: TRBD1; V gene: TRBV25-1; J gene: TRBJ1-6; clone size: -; CDR3 protein: CASSEQWTGGPDSPLHF; CDR3 DNA: TGTGCCAGCAGTGAACAATGGACAGGGGGCCCTGATTCACCCCTCCACTTT
D gene: -; V gene: TRBV6-5; J gene: TRBJ1-2; clone size: -; CDR3 protein: CASSTPGDRGYTF; CDR3 DNA: TGTGCCAGCAGTACCCCGGGGGATAGGGGCTACACCTTC
D gene: TRBD2; V gene: TRBV6-2/TRBV6-3; J gene: TRBJ2-3; clone size: -; CDR3 protein: CASSYGTSGGEDTQYF; CDR3 DNA: TGTGCCAGCAGTTACGGGACTAGCGGAGGGGAGGATACGCAGTATTTT
D gene: TRBD2; V gene: TRBV7-9; J gene: TRBJ2-1; clone size: -; CDR3 protein: CARTSGNGDEQFF; CDR3 DNA: TGTGCCAGGACTAGCGGGAATGGAGATGAGCAGTTCTTC
D gene: TRBD2; V gene: TRBV7-6; J gene: TRBJ2-7; clone size: -; CDR3 protein: CASSAGTSGNYEQYF; CDR3 DNA: TGTGCCAGCAGCGCCGGGACTAGCGGAAACTACGAGCAGTACTTC
D gene: TRBD1; V gene: TRBV7-8; J gene: TRBJ1-4; clone size: -; CDR3 protein: CASSRGGDNEKLFF; CDR3 DNA: TGTGCCAGCAGCCGAGGGGGCGATAATGAAAAACTGTTTTTT
D gene: TRBD2; V gene: TRBV20-1; J gene: TRBJ2-3; clone size: -; CDR3 protein: CSASNLAGSTDTQYF; CDR3 DNA: TGCAGTGCTAGTAATCTAGCGGGGAGCACAGATACGCAGTATTTT
D gene: -; V gene: TRBV28; J gene: TRBJ1-3; clone size: -; CDR3 protein: CASSPQYSGNTIYF; CDR3 DNA: TGTGCCAGCAGCCCACAATACTCTGGAAACACCATATATTTT
D gene: -; V gene: TRBV2; J gene: TRBJ1-3; clone size: -; CDR3 protein: CASSETRPSSGNTIYF; CDR3 DNA: TGTGCCAGCAGTGAAACTCGTCCGAGCTCTGGAAACACCATATATTTT
D gene: -; V gene: TRBV19; J gene: TRBJ1-4; clone size: -; CDR3 protein: CASRRTDPEEKLFF; CDR3 DNA: TGTGCCAGCCGACGAACTGACCCGGAAGAAAAACTGTTTTTT
D gene: -; V gene: TRBV28; J gene: TRBJ1-5; clone size: -; CDR3 protein: CASSPPWGGHHQPQHF; CDR3 DNA: TGTGCCAGCAGTCCGCCCTGGGGGGGGCATCATCAGCCCCAGCATTTT
D gene: TRBD1; V gene: TRBV5-1; J gene: TRBJ1-1; clone size: -; CDR3 protein: CASSRTGQTEAFF; CDR3 DNA: TGCGCCAGCAGCCGGACAGGACAAACTGAAGCTTTCTTT
D gene: -; V gene: TRBV12-3/TRBV12-4; J gene: TRBJ1-1; clone size: few; CDR3 protein: CASSRFNTEAFF; CDR3 DNA: TGTGCCAGCAGTAGATTTAACACTGAAGCTTTCTTT
D gene: -; V gene: TRBV7-2; J gene: TRBJ2-1; clone size: -; CDR3 protein: CASSLEAGPVLNEQFF; CDR3 DNA: TGTGCCAGCAGCTTAGAGGCGGGCCCTGTTCTTAATGAGCAGTTCTTC
D gene: -; V gene: TRBV6-5; J gene: TRBJ2-7; clone size: -; CDR3 protein: CASSYSRTGTYEQYF; CDR3 DNA: TGTGCCAGCAGTTACTCGCGAACAGGGACCTACGAGCAGTACTTC
D gene: TRBD1; V gene: TRBV3-1/TRBV3-2; J gene: TRBJ1-4; clone size: -; CDR3 protein: CASNHGRTRGRGEKLFF; CDR3 DNA: TGTGCCAGCAACCACGGAAGGACCAGGGGGCGCGGGGAAAAACTGTTTTTT
D gene: TRBD2; V gene: TRBV6-1; J gene: TRBJ2-7; clone size: -; CDR3 protein: CASSEVASGSYEQYF; CDR3 DNA: TGTGCCAGCAGTGAAGTGGCTAGCGGGAGCTACGAGCAGTACTTC
D gene: -; V gene: TRBV30; J gene: TRBJ1-2; clone size: -; CDR3 protein: CAWSVAVNYGYTF; CDR3 DNA: TGTGCCTGGAGTGTTGCGGTTAACTATGGCTACACCTTC
D gene: -; V gene: TRBV18; J gene: TRBJ1-1; clone size: -; CDR3 protein: CASSPGGRTEAFF; CDR3 DNA: TGTGCCAGCTCACCAGGGGGGCGGACTGAAGCTTTCTTT
D gene: -; V gene: TRBV28; J gene: TRBJ2-5; clone size: -; CDR3 protein: CASSSEGGWPETQYF; CDR3 DNA: TGTGCCAGCAGTTCGGAGGGTGGGTGGCCGGAGACCCAGTACTTC
D gene: -; V gene: TRBV19; J gene: TRBJ2-2; clone size: -; CDR3 protein: CASSFGTGANTGELFF; CDR3 DNA: TGTGCCAGTAGTTTTGGTACAGGTGCGAACACCGGGGAGCTGTTTTTT
D gene: TRBD1; V gene: TRBV6-5; J gene: TRBJ1-1; clone size: once; CDR3 protein: CASSKQGAGNTEAFF; CDR3 DNA: TGTGCCAGCAGTAAACAGGGGGCAGGGAACACTGAAGCTTTCTTT
D gene: -; V gene: TRBV19; J gene: TRBJ2-1; clone size: -; CDR3 protein: CASSRSSGSPYNEQFF; CDR3 DNA: TGTGCCAGTAGTAGGAGCTCAGGGAGCCCCTACAATGAGCAGTTCTTC
D gene: -; V gene: TRBV15; J gene: TRBJ2-7; clone size: once; CDR3 protein: CATSIPYEQYF; CDR3 DNA: TGTGCCACCAGCATCCCCTACGAGCAGTACTTC
D gene: TRBD2; V gene: TRBV6-5; J gene: TRBJ2-1; clone size: -; CDR3 protein: CASKSTSGPYNEQFF; CDR3 DNA: TGTGCCAGCAAGTCGACTAGCGGGCCCTACAATGAGCAGTTCTTC
D gene: TRBD2; V gene: TRBV20-1; J gene: TRBJ2-2; clone size: -; CDR3 protein: CSASRTSGTGELFF; CDR3 DNA: TGCAGTGCTAGTAGAACTAGCGGCACCGGGGAGCTGTTTTTT
D gene: TRBD1; V gene: TRBV7-9; J gene: TRBJ2-6; clone size: -; CDR3 protein: CASSFGDRGLSGANVLTF; CDR3 DNA: TGTGCCAGCAGCTTCGGGGACAGGGGGCTATCCGGGGCCAACGTCCTGACTTTC
D gene: TRBD1; V gene: TRBV5-1; J gene: TRBJ2-1; clone size: once; CDR3 protein: CASSWTGELNEQFF; CDR3 DNA: TGCGCCAGCAGCTGGACAGGGGAGTTGAATGAGCAGTTCTTC
D gene: -; V gene: TRBV4-1; J gene: TRBJ2-2; clone size: once; CDR3 protein: CASSQVHRLGGELFF; CDR3 DNA: TGCGCCAGCAGCCAAGTACACCGACTAGGCGGGGAGCTGTTTTTT
D gene: TRBD1; V gene: TRBV6-5; J gene: TRBJ1-6; clone size: few; CDR3 protein: CASSYSRTGESPLHF; CDR3 DNA: TGTGCCAGCAGTTACTCACGGACAGGGGAATCACCCCTCCACTTT
D gene: -; V gene: TRBV6-1; J gene: TRBJ2-1; clone size: -; CDR3 protein: CASLNLQGDNEQFF; CDR3 DNA: TGTGCCAGCCTTAACTTACAGGGTGACAATGAGCAGTTCTTC